Presented here are 18 T cell receptor beta chains from one specimen sequenced in a study of CD8+ T cells in alopecia areata. Following RNA extraction, reverse transcription yielded cDNA that acted as the sequencing template. TCRdb's table, derived via immunoSEQ multiplex PCR, lists solely in-frame clones and lacks some. Seen here are 170,000 or so clones, around three fifths observed once, and the top ten hold roughly 12%. Regarding treatment: oral pan-JAK inhibitor, 5-10 mg twice daily. This material consisted of CD8+ T cells sorted from blood, taken at week 24, from a patient treated with tofacitinib. The receptor set was obtained from a human donor with alopecia areata.

Turning to this clone: One junction end disagrees with the germline gene, perhaps due to a read error. The chain employs TRBV27 and TRBJ2-1; 7 positions agree with TRBD1. Germline CDR1 MNHEY, CDR2 SMNVEV (reference sequence). This CDR3 is built from 15 residues. CDR3 loop: CASTRQGISHNEQFF. CDR3 nucleotide sequence: TGTGCCAGCACCAGACAGGGAATCTCCCACAATGAGCAGTTCTTC.

J is TRBJ1-2 and V is TRBV29-1, with a tentative D call TRBD1 (6 bases). Between the trimmed V and J ends, which lost 2 bases and 7 bases, there was a span of 14 bases. The CDR3 runs to 13 residues. Germline assignment: CDR1 SQVTM and CDR2 ANQGSEA. The chain's CDR3 is CSVEKGAGVGYTF. DNA of the CDR3: TGCAGCGTTGAAAAAGGGGCAGGGGTTGGCTACACCTTC.

This clone was recorded a few times. Different DNA sequences within this sample yield the same CDR3. The chain couples TRBV9 to TRBJ2-3, with D unclear. There are 10 residues in the CDR3. Germline CDR1 and CDR2: SGDLS and YYNGEE. V lost 3 bases and J lost 5, with 1 base in between. CDR3: CASSGDTQYF. As DNA, the CDR3 is TGTGCCAGCAGCGGAGATACGCAGTATTTT.

The V and J genes are TRBV7-9 and TRBJ1-2, with D unresolved. Trimming removed 7 bases at V and 8 bases at J, with 11 bases between. Germline-derived CDR1 and CDR2 are SEHNR and FQNEAQ (reference sequence). The CDR3 contains 11 residues. CDR3 sequence (DNA): TGTGCCAGCATGGGTTCGGGAGGCTACACCTTC. It translates to CASMGSGGYTF.

This clone was recorded only once. CDR3 in amino acids: CASSRGGGSYNEQFF. CDR3 in DNA: TGTGCCAGCAGTCGAGGGGGCGGCTCCTACAATGAGCAGTTCTTC. The chain is built from TRBV27 and TRBJ2-1; TRBD1 agrees at 7 bases. V lost 5 bases and J lost 0; bases outside the gene matches: 4. The germline V gene has CDR1 MNHEY and CDR2 SMNVEV (reference sequence). This CDR3 is 15 amino acids long.

The chain has TRBV6-5 and TRBJ2-1, with unresolved D. Germline CDR1 MNHEY, CDR2 SVGAGI. V was clipped by 0 bases and J by 6 bases, with 9 bases between them. This CDR3 spans 14 amino acids. This CDR3 is CASSYSGQSNEQFF. As DNA, the CDR3 is TGTGCCAGCAGTTACTCCGGGCAGTCCAATGAGCAGTTCTTC.

The chain is built from TRBV10-3 and TRBJ1-6; 9 bases fit TRBD1. Germline V gives CDR1 ENHRY, CDR2 SYGVKD. The CDR3 is 15 amino acids. Unmatched junction bases numbered 10, after V lost 10 bases and J lost 6 bases. CDR3 bases: TGTGCCACAGACGCCGCGGACAGGGGTAATTCACCCCTCCACTTT. This encodes CATDAADRGNSPLHF.

The chain is built from TRBV9 and TRBJ1-5; maybe TRBD1 (6 bases). Per the germline V gene, CDR1 is SGDLS and CDR2 is YYNGEE. The CDR3 totals 14 residues. The V gene lost 4 bases and the J gene lost 5 bases, with 13 bases spanning the gap. CDR3 nucleotide sequence: TGTGCCAGCAGCCCCGGACAGCAGTATCAGCCCCAGCATTTT. Amino acids: CASSPGQQYQPQHF.

In regard to this clone: This same CDR3 is encoded by further DNA sequences in the sample. The chain recombines TRBV30 with TRBJ1-2; no firm D call. CDR1 GTSNPN and CDR2 SVGIG come from the germline V gene (reference sequence). V shed 3 bases and J shed 4 bases, with 6 bases lying between them. The CDR3 sequence is 11 residues long. The CDR3 DNA reads as TGTGCCTGGAGCGACTCCTATGGCTACACCTTC. Translated: CAWSDSYGYTF.

This rearrangement joins TRBV7-2 to TRBJ2-5; 9 bases are a match to TRBD1. CDR3 size: 16 residues. Germline CDR1 SGHTA, CDR2 FQGNSA. The J segment lost 5 bases and the V segment lost 8 bases, leaving 15 bases of the junction unmatched. The CDR3 DNA reads as TGTGCCAGCCGGCAGAATCCGGGACAGGGATATGAGACCCAGTACTTC. Its translation: CASRQNPGQGYETQYF.

The chain employs TRBV25-1 and TRBJ1-1; the D is unclear. Trimming took 2 bases from V and 2 from J, leaving 6 bases between them. The CDR3 length is 13 residues. The germline V gene has CDR1 MGHDK and CDR2 SYGVNS. CDR3: CASSEGTNTEAFF. CDR3 DNA sequence: TGTGCCAGCAGTGAAGGAACAAACACTGAAGCTTTCTTT.

Only one count was recorded for this clone. The V call is TRBV2, the J call TRBJ2-7; the D gene could be TRBD1 or TRBD2 (5 bases each). The CDR3 consists of 12 residues. With 6 bases removed from V and 2 bases from J, the gap between germline ends came to 8 bases. Germline values: CDR1 SNHLY, CDR2 FYNNEI. The CDR3 is CASRGVTYEQYF. CDR3 in DNA: TGTGCCAGCAGGGGGGTGACCTACGAGCAGTACTTC.

The chain couples TRBV6-1 to TRBJ2-3, with TRBD2 matching 9 bases. From germline, CDR1 is MNHNS and CDR2 SASEGT. Trimming removed 4 bases from V and 4 bases from J; junction bases left unmatched: 6. This CDR3 has 15 residues. CDR3 in DNA: TGTGCCAGCAGTGTGGAGGCGGGGGGGCCAGATACGCAGTATTTT. It encodes CASSVEAGGPDTQYF.

The V gene is TRBV5-6, the J gene TRBJ2-5; TRBD1 is a possible D gene (6 bases). CDR1 is SGHDT, CDR2 YYEEEE, per germline. The CDR3 consists of 17 residues. The V gene lost 0 bases and the J gene lost 5 bases, with 20 bases spanning the gap. The CDR3 bases are TGTGCCAGCAGCTTGGTGGGTCAGGGGAATGACTGGGAGACCCAGTACTTC. It codes for CASSLVGQGNDWETQYF.

The CDR3 DNA reads as TGTGCCAGCTTCCAGGGTAACGAGCAGTACTTC. It translates to CASFQGNEQYF. The J gene is TRBJ2-7, the V gene TRBV27; the D gene is possibly TRBD1 (5 bases). The CDR3 is 11 residues long. V lost 8 bases to trimming and J lost 5 bases, with 10 bases between them. Germline CDR1 MNHEY, CDR2 SMNVEV (reference sequence).

This clone was seen more than once but under ten times. V and J are TRBV6-6 and TRBJ2-1, with 7 bases identical to TRBD1. In germline, CDR1 is MNHNY, CDR2 SVGAGI (reference sequence). J lost 5 bases, V lost 2 bases, and 6 bases had no gene match. CDR3 size: 15 residues. The CDR3, as DNA: TGTGCCAGCAGTTACCCAGGGGGAGCGAACAATGAGCAGTTCTTC. Amino acids: CASSYPGGANNEQFF.

The V and J genes are TRBV11-2 and TRBJ2-2, with D unclear. Germline values: CDR1 SGHAT, CDR2 FQNNGV. CDR3 length: 17 residues. The V and J ends lost 3 bases and 3 bases respectively, with 17 bases between them. This CDR3 is CASSFSASWVDTGELFF. The CDR3 nucleotides are TGTGCCAGCAGCTTCTCAGCGTCATGGGTGGACACCGGGGAGCTGTTTTTT. The full variable domain, in which reference TRBV11-2 and TRBJ2-2 provide the parts outside the CDR3, is EAGVAQSPRYKIIEKRQSVAFWCNPISGHATLYWYQQILGQGPKLLIQFQNNGVVDDSQLPKDRFSAERLKGVDSTLKIQPAKLEDSAVYLCASSFSASWVDTGELFFGEGSRLTVL.

This clone was picked up a small number of times. The CDR3 here is CSVSNPKGYGNTIYF. As DNA, the CDR3 is TGCAGCGTTAGTAATCCTAAGGGATATGGAAACACCATATATTTT. V and J are TRBV29-1 and TRBJ1-3; unclear D gene. Trimming shortened V by 5 bases and J by 3 bases, and 17 bases separated the two germline ends. The germline V gene has CDR1 SQVTM and CDR2 ANQGSEA. The CDR3 covers 15 residues.